Listed here are 26 T cell receptor beta chains from one sample, sequenced in a study of vaccination and CD4 T cells after COVID-19. These receptors lack a known antigen. Sequenced with the Oncomine TCR Beta short-read assay was DNA taken from cultured CD4+ T cells. TCRdb fed the PCR reads into MiXCR, producing one record per CDR3 protein. Altogether some 3,500 distinct CDR3 sequences are present, 76% being singletons, with the ten largest covering more than 20%. The treatment: approximately nine-day PBMC culture with coronavirus spike peptide pools or control peptides (ViraFEST assay). The sample consisted of CD4+ T cells from blood, cultured in vitro. These TCRs come from a human donor who had recovered from COVID-19.

This clonotype has only one observation. CDR3 in amino acids: CSAWTSGGLYSGEQFF. Written as DNA, the CDR3 is TGCAGTGCTTGGACTAGCGGGGGCCTTTACAGCGGTGAGCAGTTCTTC. The chain has TRBV20-1 and TRBJ2-1; 13 bases fit TRBD2. The germline CDR1 and CDR2 sequences are DFQATT and SNEGSKA (reference sequence). Losses at the gene ends were 5 bases for V and 9 bases for J; bases not matched to a gene: 13. The CDR3 is 16 amino acids.

This chain links TRBV7-8 with TRBJ1-5, with D hard to call. V lost 2 bases and J 1 base, leaving 9 bases between the germline ends. The V gene's germline CDR1 is SGHVS and CDR2 FQNEAQ. The CDR3 spans 15 residues. The CDR3 DNA reads as TGTGCCAGCAGCTTAAACGTTATCAGCAATCAGCCCCAGCATTTT. Its protein is CASSLNVISNQPQHF.

This rearrangement joins TRBV27 to TRBJ2-2; TRBD1 or TRBD2 may be the D gene (5 bases each). CDR1 and CDR2 (germline): MNHEY, SMNVEV (reference sequence). The CDR3 consists of 16 residues. Deletions cut 5 bases from V and 4 bases from J, with 17 bases between. As DNA, the CDR3 is TGTGCCAGCAGTCTCGGGACGTATTGGGGCACCGGGGAGCTGTTTTTT. Translating gives CASSLGTYWGTGELFF.

The chain employs TRBV27 and TRBJ2-2; 10 bases are shared with TRBD1. CDR1 and CDR2 from the germline V gene are MNHEY and SMNVEV (reference sequence). Germline trimming cut 6 bases from V and 2 bases from J; bases unmatched to any gene: 6. The CDR3 is 16 residues long. DNA for the CDR3: TGTGCCAGCAGGGGGGCGACAGGGGGCAACACCGGGGAGCTGTTTTTT. This gives the protein CASRGATGGNTGELFF.

CDR3 sequence: CSASSGDYGYTF. Here the CDR3 DNA reads TGCAGTGCTTCTTCAGGGGACTATGGCTACACCTTC. This chain connects TRBV20-1 to TRBJ1-2; weak D call: TRBD1 (6 bases). Trimming pared 5 bases from V and 3 bases from J, leaving 10 bases between. CDR1 and CDR2 from the germline V gene are DFQATT and SNEGSKA (reference sequence). This CDR3 is 12 amino acids long.

This clonotype is deemed medium-sized (0.01 to 0.1%). The rearrangement links TRBV5-1 to TRBJ2-2; a possible D gene is TRBD1 (5 bases). Trimming removed 1 base at V and 3 bases at J, with 7 bases between. The CDR3 is 14 amino acids. Germline V gene lookup returns CDR1 SGHRS and CDR2 YFSETQ. The CDR3 protein is CASSLSGHTGELFF. CDR3 DNA: TGCGCCAGCAGCTTGTCAGGGCACACCGGGGAGCTGTTTTTT.

This clonotype is medium-sized within its sample. The DNA of the CDR3 is TGTGCCTGGACCTCACGAGGGGGAAATGTAGGAGGCTACACCTTC. This codes for CAWTSRGGNVGGYTF. The rearrangement uses TRBV30 and TRBJ1-2; maybe TRBD1 (6 bases). Per germline, CDR1 GTSNPN and CDR2 SVGIG (reference sequence). Trimming removed 4 bases from V and 8 bases from J, with 23 bases in between. The CDR3 covers 15 residues.

The gene calls are TRBV21-1 and TRBJ1-5; TRBD1 is taken as the D call from the table, unchecked against the DNA. TRBV21-1 constitutes a pseudogene. The CDR3 is 21 amino acids. In nucleotides, the CDR3 is TGTGCCAGCAGCGTAGAGGAGGGACAGGGAGCTTTAATGGGATGCAATCAGCCCCAGCATTTT. It yields the protein CASSVEEGQGALMGCNQPQHF.

The CDR3 region is CAWSVRDLLRNTQYF. The CDR3 nucleotides read TGTGCCTGGAGTGTACGGGATCTCCTGAGGAATACGCAGTATTTT. The rearrangement links TRBV30 to TRBJ2-3, with D possibly matching TRBD2 (5 bases). Trimming removed 0 bases at V and 7 bases at J, with 17 bases between. CDR1 GTSNPN and CDR2 SVGIG come from the germline V gene (reference sequence). The CDR3 is 15 amino acids.

By sample share, this clonotype is large. The CDR3 sequence is CASSFKGASTEAFF. As DNA, the CDR3 is TGTGCCAGCAGTTTTAAGGGGGCCAGCACTGAAGCTTTCTTT. The V call is TRBV12-3 or TRBV12-4, the J call TRBJ1-1; 7 bases align to TRBD1. This CDR3 is built from 14 residues. V was pared by 3 bases and J by 4 bases, with 5 bases of the junction left unmatched.

The rearrangement joins TRBV5-6 to TRBJ1-5; 7 bases agree with TRBD1. CDR1 is SGHDT and CDR2 is YYEEEE in the germline V gene. After removal of 1 base from V and 1 base from J, the junction contained 5 bases not matched to a gene. The CDR3 sequence is 16 residues long. CDR3 region: CASSLKGRGSNQPQHF. CDR3 nucleotides: TGTGCCAGCAGCTTGAAGGGCAGGGGGAGCAATCAGCCCCAGCATTTT. The variable domain in full, completed from reference TRBV5-6 and TRBJ1-5, reads DAGVTQSPTHLIKTRGQQVTLRCSPKSGHDTVSWYQQALGQGPQFIFQYYEEEERQRGNFPDRFSGHQFPNYSSELNVNALLLGDSALYLCASSLKGRGSNQPQHFGDGTRLSIL.

This clonotype occurred once. This chain joins TRBV20-1 and TRBJ1-6; 9 bases line up with TRBD1. The V gene's germline CDR1 is DFQATT and CDR2 SNEGSKA (reference sequence). The length of the CDR3 is 15 residues. The V and J ends lost 0 bases and 9 bases, in that order; junction bases with no gene match: 6. The CDR3 DNA reads as TGCAGTGCTAGAGATAATAACAGGGGGCCTTCACCCCTCCACTTT. Its translation is CSARDNNRGPSPLHF.

This clonotype appeared once. The gene calls are TRBV6-1 and TRBJ1-2, with D maybe TRBD1 (5 bases). Trimming took off 2 bases at V and 5 bases at J, with 12 bases between the two ends. Germline V lookup: CDR1 MNHNS, CDR2 SASEGT. This CDR3 is built from 14 residues. The CDR3 reads CASSERVTAYGYTF. For the CDR3, the DNA is TGTGCCAGCAGTGAAAGGGTGACAGCTTATGGCTACACCTTC.

CDR3 region: CASSEVRRGYNSPLHF. The CDR3 nucleotides read TGTGCCAGCAGTGAAGTGCGCAGGGGTTATAATTCACCCCTCCACTTT. The genes are TRBV6-1 and TRBJ1-6, with a tentative D call TRBD1 (6 bases). Per germline, CDR1 MNHNS and CDR2 SASEGT. The CDR3 is 16 residues long. The V end lost 1 base, the J end lost 4 bases, and 11 bases lay between the germline ends.

This clonotype is judged medium-sized. V and J are TRBV12-3 or TRBV12-4 and TRBJ1-2; 7 positions agree with TRBD1. This CDR3 is 13 amino acids long. V trimming: 1 base; J trimming: 8 bases; junction bases outside the gene matches: 4. The CDR3 protein is CASSLGQGRGYTF. The CDR3 nucleotides read TGTGCCAGCAGTTTAGGACAGGGAAGGGGCTACACCTTC.

The rearrangement uses TRBV10-3 and TRBJ1-2; 7 bases align to TRBD1. This CDR3 comprises 16 residues. The junction had 10 bases not matched to a gene; V was cut back by 6 bases and J by 0 bases. The germline gives CDR1 ENHRY, CDR2 SYGVKD. CDR3 DNA: TGTGCCATCAGGGACGTGACAGGGACCCCTAACTATGGCTACACCTTC. Its translation is CAIRDVTGTPNYGYTF.

The chain has TRBV9 and TRBJ2-7, with 10 nucleotides matching TRBD2. J was trimmed by 4 bases and V by 3 bases; bases with no gene match: 13. The CDR3 spans 17 residues. Germline-derived CDR1 and CDR2 are SGDLS and YYNGEE. CDR3 nucleotides: TGTGCCAGCAGCGGGAACCCCCGGCTAGCGGGGGTGTACGAGCAGTACTTC. Amino acid sequence: CASSGNPRLAGVYEQYF.

The J gene is TRBJ1-5, the V gene TRBV5-1; D gene uncertain. Deletions cut 0 bases from V and 0 bases from J, with 10 bases between. The germline V gene has CDR1 SGHRS and CDR2 YFSETQ. The length of the CDR3 is 16 residues. The CDR3 sequence is CASSLGHTNSNQPQHF. The CDR3 DNA is TGCGCCAGCAGCTTGGGACACACGAATAGCAATCAGCCCCAGCATTTT.

The V call is TRBV6-1, the J call TRBJ1-1; unclear D gene. CDR1 is MNHNS, CDR2 SASEGT, per germline. This CDR3 spans 12 amino acids. V was pared by 7 bases and J by 1 base, with 7 bases between. Here the CDR3 reads CASKQPNTEAFF. The DNA for the CDR3 is TGTGCCAGCAAACAGCCGAACACTGAAGCTTTCTTT.

This clonotype was seen only once. This chain joins TRBV10-3 and TRBJ2-1; TRBD1 or TRBD2 may be the D gene (5 bases each). The CDR3 covers 15 residues. V was pared by 10 bases and J by 9 bases, with 25 bases between. Germline V gene data show CDR1 as ENHRY and CDR2 as SYGVKD. CDR3 region: CATQKVSGTIGEQFF. CDR3 in DNA: TGTGCCACCCAGAAGGTGTCGGGGACCATAGGTGAGCAGTTCTTC.

This chain uses TRBV7-9 with TRBJ1-1; the D gene is possibly TRBD1 (5 bases). The CDR3 extends over 14 amino acids. Germline loops: CDR1 SEHNR, CDR2 FQNEAQ (reference sequence). V lost 0 bases, J lost 0 bases, and 5 bases lay in between. This chain's CDR3 is CASSLARVNTEAFF. The CDR3 DNA follows: TGTGCCAGCAGCTTAGCCAGGGTGAACACTGAAGCTTTCTTT. The full variable domain, completed using reference TRBV7-9 and TRBJ1-1, is DTGVSQNPRHKITKRGQNVTFRCDPISEHNRLYWYRQTLGQGPEFLTYFQNEAQLEKSRLLSDRFSAERPKGSFSTLEIQRTEQGDSAMYLCASSLARVNTEAFFGQGTRLTVV.

V gene TRBV27 combines with J gene TRBJ2-6; tentative D call: TRBD1 (6 bases). V was trimmed by 6 bases and J by 1 base, leaving 19 bases between them. The CDR3 is made up of 18 amino acids. Germline lookup yields CDR1 MNHEY and CDR2 SMNVEV (reference sequence). The CDR3, as DNA: TGTGCCAGCAGATCACACAGGGCGATTGGATCTGGGGCCAACGTCCTGACTTTC. Its protein product is CASRSHRAIGSGANVLTF.

The chain joins TRBV20-1 to TRBJ1-1; no definite D call. Germline loops: CDR1 DFQATT, CDR2 SNEGSKA (reference sequence). The CDR3 has 14 residues. Trimming cost V 0 bases and J 4 bases, with 12 bases left between them. CDR3 DNA sequence: TGCAGTGCTAGAGATCTGTCCCAAGGCACTGAAGCTTTCTTT. It specifies CSARDLSQGTEAFF.

The chain uses TRBV5-4 and TRBJ2-5, with TRBD2 matching over 7 bases. The CDR3 sequence is 17 residues long. V lost 0 bases and J lost 3; bases outside the gene matches: 11. The germline CDR1 and CDR2 sequences are SGHNT and YYREEE (reference sequence). The DNA of the CDR3 is TGTGCCAGCAGCTTGGGGAGCGGGACCATCCTCGAAGAGACCCAGTACTTC. Translation: CASSLGSGTILEETQYF. The full variable domain, rest sourced from reference TRBV5-4 and TRBJ2-5, is ETGVTQSPTHLIKTRGQQVTLRCSSQSGHNTVSWYQQALGQGPQFIFQYYREEENGRGNFPPRFSGLQFPNYSSELNVNALELDDSALYLCASSLGSGTILEETQYFGPGTRLLVL.

Remarks on this clonotype: A far bigger clonotype differs at one base, so this is likely a read error. The chain combines TRBV19 with TRBJ1-2; D might be TRBD1 (6 bases). The CDR3 length is 15 residues. Trimming removed 11 bases at V and 8 bases at J, with 27 bases between. Germline V CDR1 and CDR2: LNHDA, SQIVND (reference sequence). CDR3 sequence (DNA): TGTGCCTGCAGTTACTCGAGGGGGAGTCTATACGGCTACACCTTC. This sequence encodes CACSYSRGSLYGYTF.

This chain joins TRBV4-3 and TRBJ2-3; TRBD2 aligns across 14 bases. Germline V gene sequence: CDR1 LGHNA, CDR2 YSLEER. The CDR3 loop spans 19 amino acids. V shed 0 bases and J 6 bases; nucleotides not matched to a gene: 11. The CDR3 bases are TGCGCCAGCAGCCAAGAACCAAGCGTCAGGACTAGCGGGGGGGATACGCAGTATTTT. This sequence encodes CASSQEPSVRTSGGDTQYF.